This record covers a single T cell receptor (beta chain). Its target is not known. This sample was taken from a study of cytomegalovirus exposure and HLA in healthy donors. Study at large: Of around 410 genotyped donors, about 80% grouped in the Caucasian-associated ancestry cluster.

This CDR3 region has 14 residues. Trimming at V came to 6 bases and at J to 0 bases, leaving 4 bases not matched to a gene. Per germline, CDR1 SNHLY and CDR2 FYNNEI. Findings and caveats of the study: A missense variant in DCLRE1C was later tied to TCR beta V- and J-gene trimming. Earlier findings revealed that most TCR beta V segments proved productive either about 90% or about 30% of the time.

Both 60 Vbeta primers and 13 Jbeta primers went into the PCR. The protocol was immunoSEQ multiplex PCR, while the TCRdb copy is restricted to in-frame clones and leaves out a portion. The profile shows about 140,000 clones, approximately 80% of them singletons. This clonotype originated in a woman in her 40s in good health and CMV-seronegative. The sequencing input was PBMCs. The rearrangement uses TRBV2 and TRBJ2-7, with TRBD2 matching 8 bases. The CDR3 coding sequence is TGTGCCAGCAGGGCCAGCGGGGGCTCCTACGAGCAGTACTTC. This translates into CASRASGGSYEQYF. Using reference TRBV2 and TRBJ2-7 for the parts outside the CDR3, the full variable domain is EPEVTQTPSHQVTQMGQEVILRCVPISNHLYFYWYRQILGQKVEFLVSFYNNEISEKSEIFDDQFSVERPDGSNFTLKIRSTKLEDSAMYFCASRASGGSYEQYFGPGTRLTVT.